This T cell receptor beta chain was profiled in a study of T-cell memory formation after mild COVID-19. Study at large: Clusters were largely donor specific.

TCRdb analysed the 5' RACE reads with MiXCR anew, one entry per CDR3 protein. The sample holds approximately 240,000 distinct CDR3 sequences, about a sixth seen once. Comment on this clonotype: Its cognate antigen is unknown.

Per germline, CDR1 LGHNA and CDR2 YSLEER. CDR3 length equals 16 residues. Trimming stripped 4 bases from V and 7 bases from J, with 21 bases between. Study findings and constraints: Second-wave clones reaching peak frequency on day 37 lacked confirmed SARS-CoV-2 specificity. A second wave expanding day 15 to 37 was CD4+-biased; contracting clones were balanced. Mainly CM and EM harbored the contracting CD4+ clones; mainly EMRA harbored the CD8+ ones.

V usage is TRBV4-3 and J usage is TRBJ2-3, with unresolved D. Sequencing was carried out using PBMCs or a T cell subset sorted from them (not recorded which). The source of this sequence is a man aged 18 to 35 who had mild COVID-19 (a few samples of this study predate the infection). Cell type and time point are not known. For the CDR3, the DNA is TGCGCCAGCAGCCGAGGCGATCGTGGCCAAGGATATACGCAGTATTTT. Amino acid sequence: CASSRGDRGQGYTQYF.